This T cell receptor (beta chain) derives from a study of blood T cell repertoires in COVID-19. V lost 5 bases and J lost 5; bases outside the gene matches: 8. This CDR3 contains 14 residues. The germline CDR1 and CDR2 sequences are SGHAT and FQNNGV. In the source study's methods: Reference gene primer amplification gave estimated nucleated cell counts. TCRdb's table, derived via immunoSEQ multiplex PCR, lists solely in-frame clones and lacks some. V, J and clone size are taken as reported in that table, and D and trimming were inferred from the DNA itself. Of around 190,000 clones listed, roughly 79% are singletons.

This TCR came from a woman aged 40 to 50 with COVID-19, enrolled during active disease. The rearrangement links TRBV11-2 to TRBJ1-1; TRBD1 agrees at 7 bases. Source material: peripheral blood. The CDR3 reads CASSIRLQGTEAFF. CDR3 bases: TGTGCCAGCAGCATTAGGTTACAGGGGACTGAAGCTTTCTTT.